This T cell receptor beta chain appears in the sequencing data of a study of blood T cell repertoires in COVID-19. Some clones are missing from TCRdb's copy, which holds only in-frame ones; the method was immunoSEQ multiplex PCR. The sample consists of tens of thousands of clones, around 80% of them appearing once. Germline-derived CDR1 and CDR2 are SGHRS and YFSETQ. The length of the CDR3 is 16 residues. Germline trimming cut 4 bases from V and 0 bases from J; bases unmatched to any gene: 5. This clonotype originated in a man aged 60 to 69 with acute or convalescent COVID-19. Sequencing was carried out using peripheral blood. The chain couples TRBV5-1 to TRBJ2-3; 10 nucleotides align to TRBD2. The CDR3 is CASSLGAGGSTDTQYF. CDR3 bases: TGCGCCAGCAGCCTCGGAGCGGGGGGGAGCACAGATACGCAGTATTTT. The whole variable domain, filled in from reference TRBV5-1 and TRBJ2-3, reads KAGVTQTPRYLIKTRGQQVTLSCSPISGHRSVSWYQQTPGQGLQFLFEYFSETQRNKGNFPGRFSGRQFSNSRSEMNVSTLELGDSALYLCASSLGAGGSTDTQYFGPGTRLTVL.